The 31 T cell receptor beta chains presented below share a single source sample, sequenced in a study of cytomegalovirus exposure and HLA in healthy donors (dated by TCRdb to the late 2010s). Library method: the immunoSEQ multiplex PCR assay. A mixture of 60 forward primers for TCR Vbeta segments and 13 reverse primers for TCR Jbeta segments was used in the multiplex PCR. Held by TCRdb, this immuneACCESS table contains in-frame sequences only and omits some clones. Under half of the omission traces to an unresolved V gene where checked; the cause of the rest is unknown. The sample includes about 100,000 clones, with 80% to 85% observed a single time. The ten largest account for roughly 4% of the sample. Sequencing was performed on PBMCs. All receptors come from a woman aged 70-85 years in good health and CMV-seropositive.

This chain links TRBV11-2 with TRBJ2-7, with TRBD1 identical over 7 bases. CDR1 and CDR2 from the germline V gene are SGHAT and FQNNGV. Unmatched junction bases numbered 6, after V lost 2 bases and J lost 2 bases. This CDR3 contains 15 residues. The CDR3 spells CASSLIQGLTYEQYF. In DNA, the CDR3 is TGTGCCAGCAGCTTAATACAGGGGTTGACCTACGAGCAGTACTTC. Based on the CDR3 plus reference TRBV11-2 and TRBJ2-7, the full variable domain is EAGVAQSPRYKIIEKRQSVAFWCNPISGHATLYWYQQILGQGPKLLIQFQNNGVVDDSQLPKDRFSAERLKGVDSTLKIQPAKLEDSAVYLCASSLIQGLTYEQYFGPGTRLTVT.

This rearrangement joins TRBV5-6 to TRBJ1-2, with 7 bases matching TRBD1. Germline V gives CDR1 SGHDT, CDR2 YYEEEE. This CDR3 spans 15 amino acids. V gave up 4 bases and J gave up 0 bases; unmatched junction bases: 6. In DNA form, the CDR3 reads TGTGCCAGCAGCATCAACAGGGGTGCTAACTATGGCTACACCTTC. It encodes CASSINRGANYGYTF.

The rearrangement joins TRBV21-1 to TRBJ2-5; TRBD1 was called by the table and not checked on the DNA. TRBV21-1 is an annotated pseudogene. The CDR3 has 16 amino acids. The CDR3 region is CASSKVIRGIEETQYF. The CDR3, as DNA: TGTGCCAGCAGCAAAGTGATTAGGGGGATTGAAGAGACCCAGTACTTC.

The genes are TRBV5-1 and TRBJ2-5; the D is unclear. The CDR3 runs to 14 residues. Looked up from germline, CDR1 is SGHRS and CDR2 is YFSETQ. V lost 0 bases and J lost 2, with 8 bases in between. The CDR3 DNA sequence: TGCGCCAGCAGCTTGGATGTCAGACAAGAGACCCAGTACTTC. It codes for CASSLDVRQETQYF.

As regards this clone: Other DNA sequences of this sample code for an identical CDR3. The gene calls are TRBV10-2 and TRBJ2-7, with D possibly being TRBD2 (6 bases). This CDR3 is 13 amino acids long. CDR1 is WSHSY and CDR2 is SAAADI in the germline V gene. Between the trimmed V and J ends, which lost 8 bases and 2 bases, there was a span of 13 bases. This CDR3 is CASGGTVPYEQYF. Here the CDR3 DNA reads TGCGCCAGCGGAGGGACGGTCCCCTACGAGCAGTACTTC.

V usage is TRBV6-1 and J usage is TRBJ1-1; D unresolved. Trimming pared 8 bases from V and 1 base from J, leaving 11 bases between. The germline gives CDR1 MNHNS, CDR2 SASEGT. This CDR3 has 13 residues. CDR3 loop: CASAGRGNTEAFF. CDR3 DNA: TGTGCCAGCGCTGGTCGGGGGAACACTGAAGCTTTCTTT.

As to this clone: Other DNA sequences from this sample encode an identical CDR3 as well. This chain links TRBV4-2 with TRBJ2-7, with 11 nucleotides matching TRBD1. Germline V gives CDR1 LGHNA, CDR2 YNFKEQ. The CDR3 is 16 residues long. Trimming removed 6 bases from V and 6 bases from J; junction bases left unmatched: 13. CDR3 loop: CASSQLDRGQFGEQYF. The DNA of the CDR3 is TGTGCCAGCAGTCAGTTGGACAGGGGGCAATTTGGCGAGCAGTACTTC.

V gene TRBV7-6 combines with J gene TRBJ2-2; D possibly corresponds to TRBD2 (6 bases). V lost 5 bases and J 6 bases, leaving 13 bases between the germline ends. The CDR3 is 14 amino acids. Per germline, CDR1 SGHVS and CDR2 FNYEAQ. CDR3 region: CASSRSSAAGELFF. CDR3 coding DNA: TGTGCCAGCAGCCGATCTAGCGCAGCCGGGGAGCTGTTTTTT. The whole variable domain, remainder taken from reference TRBV7-6 and TRBJ2-2, is GAGVSQSPRYKVTKRGQDVALRCDPISGHVSLYWYRQALGQGPEFLTYFNYEAQQDKSGLPNDRFSAERPEGSISTLTIQRTEQRDSAMYRCASSRSSAAGELFFGEGSRLTVL.

This clone was found once. The rearrangement uses TRBV7-3 and TRBJ2-3; 10 nucleotides match TRBD2. CDR1 and CDR2 from the germline V gene are SGHTA and FQGTGA. The V and J ends lost 5 bases and 4 bases, in that order; junction bases with no gene match: 3. CDR3 length equals 14 residues. In DNA, the CDR3 is TGTGCCAGCAGCCGGACTAGCGGCCCAGATACGCAGTATTTT. Residues: CASSRTSGPDTQYF.

The rearrangement links TRBV6-4 to TRBJ2-5, with TRBD2 matching 12 bases. Germline V gives CDR1 MRHNA, CDR2 SNTAGT. The CDR3 length is 15 residues. The trim removed 10 bases at V and 0 bases at J, leaving 6 bases unmatched. Here the CDR3 DNA reads TGTGCCACCCCCCGGACTAGCGGGAACCAAGAGACCCAGTACTTC. Translated: CATPRTSGNQETQYF.

The chain combines TRBV20-1 with TRBJ2-3; D gene ambiguous. With 1 base removed from V and 5 bases from J, the gap between germline ends came to 4 bases. The CDR3 spans 11 residues. Germline CDR1 DFQATT, CDR2 SNEGSKA (reference sequence). The CDR3 sequence is CSARVKDTQYF. As DNA, the CDR3 is TGCAGTGCTAGAGTTAAAGATACGCAGTATTTT.

The gene calls are TRBV19 and TRBJ2-3, with 7 bases lining up with TRBD2. Germline assignment: CDR1 LNHDA and CDR2 SQIVND (reference sequence). The CDR3 loop spans 16 amino acids. With V trimmed by 3 bases and J by 5 bases, 11 bases remained unmatched. CDR3 bases: TGTGCCAGTAGTATGGATGGGAGGGCCCTTGTAGATACGCAGTATTTT. As protein: CASSMDGRALVDTQYF.

V and J are TRBV6-6 and TRBJ1-4, with TRBD1 matching 7 bases. Germline V lookup: CDR1 MNHNY, CDR2 SVGAGI (reference sequence). J was trimmed by 4 bases and V by 11 bases; bases with no gene match: 10. The CDR3 extends over 14 amino acids. CDR3 nucleotides: TGTGCCGCGTGGAGGGGGCACAGTAATGAAAAACTGTTTTTT. Amino acids: CAAWRGHSNEKLFF.

The CDR3 sequence: CASSLDRQGAVEKLFF. CDR3 nucleotides: TGTGCCAGCAGCTTAGACCGACAGGGGGCTGTTGAAAAACTGTTTTTT. The V and J genes are TRBV28 and TRBJ1-4; the match to TRBD1 covers 10 bases. Trimming cost V 6 bases and J 7 bases; bases outside gene matches: 11. The CDR3 contains 16 residues. Germline-derived CDR1 and CDR2 are MDHEN and SYDVKM.

The chain couples TRBV6-5 to TRBJ1-5, with TRBD1 matching over 7 bases. V was pared by 4 bases and J by 3 bases, with 9 bases of the junction left unmatched. Per the germline V gene, CDR1 is MNHEY and CDR2 is SVGAGI. This CDR3 region has 16 residues. CDR3 residues: CASSSTGAILNQPQHF. The CDR3 DNA is TGTGCCAGCAGTTCCACAGGGGCCATCCTCAATCAGCCCCAGCATTTT.

This chain links TRBV30 with TRBJ2-2, with TRBD2 matching over 10 bases. CDR3 size: 17 residues. CDR1 is GTSNPN, CDR2 SVGIG, per germline (reference sequence). J gave up 5 bases and V 1 base, and 10 bases lay outside the gene matches. The CDR3 sequence: CAWSGPSGSMKTGELFF. The CDR3 DNA reads TGTGCCTGGAGTGGTCCTAGCGGGAGTATGAAAACCGGGGAGCTGTTTTTT.

The CDR3 bases are TGTGCCAGCAGCTACGACAGGGACGAGCAGTACTTC. Translation: CASSYDRDEQYF. This chain uses TRBV5-4 with TRBJ2-7, with TRBD1 matching over 7 bases. This CDR3 is 12 amino acids long. Trimming cost V 3 bases and J 5 bases; bases outside gene matches: 2. Germline CDR1 and CDR2: SGHNT and YYREEE (reference sequence).

The chain employs TRBV7-8 and TRBJ1-5; D may be TRBD1 (6 bases). Trimming stripped 0 bases from V and 2 bases from J, with 11 bases between. CDR1 is SGHVS and CDR2 is FQNEAQ in the germline V gene. The CDR3 extends over 16 amino acids. This CDR3 reads CASSLAQGGGNQPQHF. CDR3 nucleotide sequence: TGTGCCAGCAGCTTAGCGCAAGGGGGGGGCAATCAGCCCCAGCATTTT.

The chain joins TRBV19 to TRBJ2-2; 7 bases line up with TRBD2. The CDR3 is made up of 16 amino acids. From germline, CDR1 is LNHDA and CDR2 SQIVND (reference sequence). V was clipped by 4 bases and J by 5 bases; unmatched bases: 10. The CDR3 region has the DNA TGTGCCAGTAGTAGTGGGGGGGGAAGTGGAACCGGGGAGCTGTTTTTT. This translates into CASSSGGGSGTGELFF.

This clone has only a few counts. V is TRBV5-6 and J is TRBJ1-1; 12 bases are a match to TRBD1. The CDR3 extends over 15 amino acids. CDR1 SGHDT and CDR2 YYEEEE come from the germline V gene. V was pared by 4 bases and J by 5 bases, with 6 bases of the junction left unmatched. Here the CDR3 reads CASSGRDRGRTEAFF. The CDR3 DNA follows: TGTGCCAGCAGCGGGAGGGACAGGGGGCGGACTGAAGCTTTCTTT.

In regard to this clone: The junction and the germline gene differ at one end; a read error may be behind it. CDR3 nucleotide sequence: TGCGCCAGCAGCCAACCGGGACAGGGGGGGGCTCATATCTTC. This codes for CASSQPGQGGAHIF. The chain uses TRBV5-1 and TRBJ2-1; 11 bases align to TRBD1. The CDR3 runs 14 residues. The germline V gene has CDR1 SGHRS and CDR2 YFSETQ.

This clone was observed once. The CDR3 is CASSLDGLNTEAFF. CDR3 coding DNA: TGCGCCAGCAGCTTGGACGGTTTGAACACTGAAGCTTTCTTT. V usage is TRBV5-1 and J usage is TRBJ1-1; D not resolved. The germline V gene has CDR1 SGHRS and CDR2 YFSETQ. Trimming left V 0 bases short and J 0 bases short, with 6 bases between. The CDR3 extends over 14 amino acids.

This chain uses TRBV7-3 with TRBJ2-3; 9 nucleotides match TRBD2. The germline V gene encodes CDR1 SGHTA and CDR2 FQGTGA. V lost 0 bases and J lost 0; bases outside the gene matches: 4. The CDR3 is 17 residues long. The DNA of the CDR3 is TGTGCCAGCAGCTTAACCGGGACTAGCTTTAGCACAGATACGCAGTATTTT. Protein: CASSLTGTSFSTDTQYF.

The chain links TRBV4-3 to TRBJ1-4; D is uncertain. The germline V and J ends were trimmed by 0 bases and 2 bases, with 16 bases remaining between them. CDR3 length equals 18 residues. Germline CDR1 and CDR2: LGHNA and YSLEER. CDR3 in amino acids: CASSQDPLAGSTNEKLFF. The CDR3, as DNA: TGCGCCAGCAGCCAAGATCCGTTGGCGGGGTCGACTAATGAAAAACTGTTTTTT.

This chain uses TRBV4-3 with TRBJ2-1; 8 positions match TRBD2. Germline V gene data show CDR1 as LGHNA and CDR2 as YSLEER. The CDR3 runs to 16 residues. V dropped 1 base and J dropped 7; count of bases not matched to a gene: 9. CDR3 sequence: CASSQGWREEINEQFF. The DNA of the CDR3 is TGCGCCAGCAGCCAAGGGTGGCGGGAGGAGATTAATGAGCAGTTCTTC.

The DNA of the CDR3 is TGTGCCAGCAGTTTGCTTGAGGGACAGGGGATTCGGGAGACCCAGTACTTC. The encoded protein is CASSLLEGQGIRETQYF. The V gene is TRBV25-1, the J gene TRBJ2-5, with 10 bases fitting TRBD1. The germline CDR1 and CDR2 sequences are MGHDK and SYGVNS. J lost 5 bases, V lost 5 bases, and 14 bases had no gene match. The CDR3 totals 17 residues.

The J gene is TRBJ2-3, the V gene TRBV2; 14 bases agree with TRBD2. V shed 5 bases, J shed 0 bases, and the junction held 10 bases outside the gene matches. The CDR3 has 19 residues. The germline gives CDR1 SNHLY, CDR2 FYNNEI. The DNA of the CDR3 is TGTGCCAGCAGTTTGGGACTAGCGGGAGTCGGGCCTAGCACAGATACGCAGTATTTT. This gives the protein CASSLGLAGVGPSTDTQYF.

V is TRBV30 and J is TRBJ1-1; 7 nucleotides align to TRBD1. V lost 4 bases and J lost 2; bases outside the gene matches: 7. Germline-derived CDR1 and CDR2 are GTSNPN and SVGIG (reference sequence). The CDR3 is 14 residues long. The CDR3 nucleotides are TGTGCCTGGACCTTCGGGACAGCCAACACTGAAGCTTTCTTT. It is translated as CAWTFGTANTEAFF.

This rearrangement joins TRBV7-9 to TRBJ1-1, with D possibly TRBD1 on 5 matching bases. Per germline, CDR1 SEHNR and CDR2 FQNEAQ (reference sequence). The CDR3 loop spans 14 amino acids. V was pared by 6 bases and J by 4 bases, with 15 bases between. The CDR3 loop reads CASSAVMGPTEAFF. CDR3 in DNA: TGTGCCAGCAGTGCAGTGATGGGGCCCACTGAAGCTTTCTTT.

This clone showed up just once. The J gene is TRBJ2-7, the V gene TRBV4-2; possible D gene TRBD1, 5 bases. Germline V lookup: CDR1 LGHNA, CDR2 YNFKEQ. The germline V and J ends were trimmed by 0 bases and 0 bases, with 9 bases remaining between them. The CDR3 has 15 residues. DNA for the CDR3: TGTGCCAGCAGCCAAGATGGGGCCAGCTCCTACGAGCAGTACTTC. Protein product: CASSQDGASSYEQYF.

The CDR3 sequence is CASSNTIGTTDPGEQYF. DNA of the CDR3: TGTGCCAGCAGCAACACGATAGGGACAACCGACCCTGGCGAGCAGTACTTC. The chain recombines TRBV21-1 with TRBJ2-7; the tabulated D call, TRBD1, remains unverified against the DNA. TRBV21-1 is annotated as a pseudogene. CDR3 length: 17 amino acids.